The 25 T cell receptor beta chains given below trace back to one sample, sequenced in a study of response to subunit inactivated influenza vaccine. Via MiXCR, TCRdb re-called the RT-PCR reads, giving one row per CDR3 protein. There are hundreds of thousands of distinct CDR3 sequences in the sample; around 11% occur only once, and roughly 9.6% lies in the top ten. Another study also made use of these data, one on T cells expressing NK-cell markers. As reported in that work: Making the TCR beta cDNA relied on 5'RACE template switching with UMIs.

Here the sequenced sample was PBMCs from blood, taken on the day of vaccination. Every receptor here comes from a man aged 45-65 years who received an inactivated influenza vaccine.

The chain recombines TRBV11-2 with TRBJ1-2; TRBD1 agrees at 7 bases. There are 17 residues in the CDR3. CDR1 is SGHAT, CDR2 FQNNGV, per germline. V lost 0 bases to trimming and J lost 3 bases; unmatched junction nucleotides: 10. CDR3 residues: CASSLDPQTGKDYGYTF. The CDR3, as DNA: TGTGCCAGCAGCTTAGATCCCCAGACAGGGAAAGACTATGGCTACACCTTC. Full variable domain (missing parts from reference TRBV11-2 and TRBJ1-2): EAGVAQSPRYKIIEKRQSVAFWCNPISGHATLYWYQQILGQGPKLLIQFQNNGVVDDSQLPKDRFSAERLKGVDSTLKIQPAKLEDSAVYLCASSLDPQTGKDYGYTFGSGTRLTVV.

This clonotype occurred a few times. The rearrangement links TRBV29-1 to TRBJ2-1, with D possibly being TRBD2 (6 bases). Trimming stripped 4 bases from V and 6 bases from J, with 13 bases between. In germline, CDR1 is SQVTM, CDR2 ANQGSEA. The CDR3 sequence is 13 residues long. CDR3 coding DNA: TGCAGCGTTGTTGGTAGCGGATTCAATGAGCAGTTCTTC. This encodes CSVVGSGFNEQFF.

The rearrangement uses TRBV7-2 and TRBJ2-3; 7 positions agree with TRBD1. The CDR3 totals 13 residues. V shed 4 bases, J shed 4 bases, and the junction held 2 bases outside the gene matches. Germline V CDR1 and CDR2: SGHTA, FQGNSA. CDR3 DNA sequence: TGTGCCAGCAGCTACGACAGGGCAGATACGCAGTATTTT. This encodes CASSYDRADTQYF.

There are a few counts of this clonotype. The chain uses TRBV12-3 or TRBV12-4 and TRBJ2-6; D possibly matches TRBD1 or TRBD2 (5 bases each). The CDR3 sequence is 16 residues long. V was cut by 1 base and J by 4 bases, with 11 bases left in between. This chain's CDR3 is CASSLGDPGGANVLTF. The CDR3 DNA follows: TGTGCCAGCAGTTTAGGGGACCCTGGGGGGGCCAACGTCCTGACTTTC.

For the CDR3, the DNA is TGTGCCATCGGGACTAGCGGGAGGGCCGTCCAAGAGACCCAGTACTTC. Translating it yields CAIGTSGRAVQETQYF. This chain uses TRBV10-3 with TRBJ2-5, with 16 positions matching TRBD2. The germline gives CDR1 ENHRY, CDR2 SYGVKD. CDR3 length equals 16 residues. Losses at the gene ends were 8 bases for V and 1 base for J; bases not matched to a gene: 4.

This clonotype turned up a few times. V usage is TRBV7-9 and J usage is TRBJ1-2; D unresolved. The CDR3 totals 14 residues. Germline loops: CDR1 SEHNR, CDR2 FQNEAQ (reference sequence). V dropped 5 bases and J dropped 0 bases, with 10 bases sitting between them. As DNA, the CDR3 is TGTGCCAGCAGCATAGGATTAGCTAACTATGGCTACACCTTC. Translated: CASSIGLANYGYTF.

V gene TRBV15 combines with J gene TRBJ2-2, with 7 bases matching TRBD2. CDR3 length: 15 residues. Germline-derived CDR1 and CDR2 are LNHNV and YYDKDF (reference sequence). The V segment lost 3 bases and the J segment 4 bases; nucleotides outside the gene matches: 5. CDR3 loop: CATSRGGGSTGELFF. The DNA of the CDR3 is TGTGCCACCAGCAGGGGGGGAGGGTCCACCGGGGAGCTGTTTTTT.

The J gene is TRBJ1-1, the V gene TRBV6-2 or TRBV6-3, with TRBD1 matching over 7 bases. Germline CDR1 reads MNHEY; CDR2 reads SVGEGT. The CDR3 consists of 16 residues. V was pared by 7 bases and J by 0 bases, with 11 bases of the junction left unmatched. The CDR3 is CASKPTGTDMNTEAFF. CDR3 sequence (DNA): TGTGCCAGCAAACCAACCGGGACAGACATGAACACTGAAGCTTTCTTT.

This clonotype has just a few counts. The V and J genes are TRBV5-1 and TRBJ2-2, with D possibly being TRBD2 (5 bases). This CDR3 is built from 16 residues. Germline V gene sequence: CDR1 SGHRS, CDR2 YFSETQ. Trimming stripped 4 bases from V and 0 bases from J, with 13 bases between. The CDR3 reads CASSPTREPNTGELFF. CDR3 nucleotide sequence: TGCGCCAGCAGCCCGACCCGGGAACCGAACACCGGGGAGCTGTTTTTT.

Of note for this clonotype: A much larger clonotype is one base distant, so this may be a read error. Because the CDR3 is missing its conserved closing phenylalanine or tryptophan, this is likely a read error. The chain employs TRBV4-3 and TRBJ1-4; no reliable D call. The CDR3 runs to 15 residues. CDR1 is LGHNA, CDR2 YSLEER, per germline. V gave up 1 base and J gave up 4 bases, with 10 bases separating them. The CDR3 spells CASSQGQENNEKLFL. CDR3 coding DNA: TGCGCCAGCAGCCAAGGGCAGGAAAATAATGAAAAACTGTTTCTT.

CDR3 DNA sequence: TGCGCCAGCAGCACTGGACAGGGGAAGGGGAGTGGAAGAGATTCACCCCTCCACTTT. Translating it yields CASSTGQGKGSGRDSPLHF. V is TRBV5-1 and J is TRBJ1-6; 9 bases are a match to TRBD1. CDR3 size: 19 residues. The junction had 19 bases not matched to a gene; V was cut back by 4 bases and J by 8 bases. Looked up from germline, CDR1 is SGHRS and CDR2 is YFSETQ.

The chain employs TRBV20-1 and TRBJ1-5; 8 positions agree with TRBD1. Trimming took 0 bases from V and 5 from J; bases not matched to a gene: 6. This CDR3 contains 15 residues. Germline V gene lookup returns CDR1 DFQATT and CDR2 SNEGSKA (reference sequence). The CDR3 DNA follows: TGCAGTGCTAGAGAAGCCGGACAGGGCGATCAGCCCCAGCATTTT. Translation gives CSAREAGQGDQPQHF.

The chain employs TRBV28 and TRBJ2-1; TRBD2 might be the D (5 bases). Trimming pared 1 base from V and 5 bases from J, leaving 15 bases between. This CDR3 is built from 16 residues. The germline gives CDR1 MDHEN, CDR2 SYDVKM. CDR3 in DNA: TGTGCCAGCAGTTTATCGGCTCGAGCGGTTGACAATGAGCAGTTCTTC. Translating gives CASSLSARAVDNEQFF. Looking up the rest from reference TRBV28 and TRBJ2-1 gives the full variable domain: DVKVTQSSRYLVKRTGEKVFLECVQDMDHENMFWYRQDPGLGLRLIYFSYDVKMKEKGDIPEGYSVSREKKERFSLILESASTNQTSMYLCASSLSARAVDNEQFFGPGTRLTVL.

This clonotype was detected only a few times. A junction boundary mismatches the germline segment, possibly from a read error. The genes are TRBV30 and TRBJ1-4; 9 nucleotides align to TRBD1. The CDR3 sequence is 15 residues long. In germline, CDR1 is GTSNPN, CDR2 SVGIG (reference sequence). The CDR3 DNA reads as TGTGCCTGGAGTGCCACCGGGACAGGGAATGGAAAACTGTTTTTT. It encodes CAWSATGTGNGKLFF.

This clonotype turned up a few times. The V and J genes are TRBV5-5 and TRBJ2-1; D gene unclear. The CDR3 has 15 amino acids. V was pared by 0 bases and J by 3 bases, with 10 bases between. Germline-derived CDR1 and CDR2 are SGHKS and YYEKEE (reference sequence). The CDR3 DNA sequence: TGTGCCAGCAGCTTGGAGTGGACGGTCTACAATGAGCAGTTCTTC. Translated: CASSLEWTVYNEQFF. Using reference TRBV5-5 and TRBJ2-1 for the parts outside the CDR3, the full variable domain is DAGVTQSPTHLIKTRGQQVTLRCSPISGHKSVSWYQQVLGQGPQFIFQYYEKEERGRGNFPDRFSARQFPNYSSELNVNALLLGDSALYLCASSLEWTVYNEQFFGPGTRLTVL.

The chain employs TRBV4-2 and TRBJ2-2; the D gene is possibly TRBD2 (6 bases). V lost 3 bases, J lost 1 base, and 6 bases lay in between. Per germline, CDR1 LGHNA and CDR2 YNFKEQ. The length of the CDR3 is 14 residues. CDR3 region: CASSQRGNTGELFF. CDR3 sequence (DNA): TGTGCCAGCAGCCAGCGGGGGAACACCGGGGAGCTGTTTTTT.

There are a few counts of this clonotype. The rearrangement uses TRBV10-3 and TRBJ2-2; D remains unclear. V lost 2 bases, J lost 4 bases, and 14 bases lay in between. This CDR3 comprises 16 residues. Germline lookup yields CDR1 ENHRY and CDR2 SYGVKD. This CDR3 reads CAISELQSVGTGELFF. The CDR3 region has the DNA TGTGCCATCAGTGAGCTCCAGTCGGTTGGCACCGGGGAGCTGTTTTTT.

The genes are TRBV12-3 or TRBV12-4 and TRBJ2-3; D possibly corresponds to TRBD2 (5 bases). V shed 8 bases and J shed 0 bases, with 9 bases lying between them. This CDR3 has 13 residues. As DNA, the CDR3 is TGTGCCAGCGGTAAGCGGAGCACAGATACGCAGTATTTT. As protein: CASGKRSTDTQYF.

This clonotype was seen a handful of times. The chain is built from TRBV7-9 and TRBJ2-2; D call uncertain. The length of the CDR3 is 14 residues. CDR1 and CDR2 (germline): SEHNR, FQNEAQ (reference sequence). Trimming pared 5 bases from V and 0 bases from J, leaving 7 bases between. CDR3 coding DNA: TGTGCCAGCAGCCAAACAACGAACACCGGGGAGCTGTTTTTT. This translates into CASSQTTNTGELFF. The full variable domain, completed using reference TRBV7-9 and TRBJ2-2, is DTGVSQNPRHKITKRGQNVTFRCDPISEHNRLYWYRQTLGQGPEFLTYFQNEAQLEKSRLLSDRFSAERPKGSFSTLEIQRTEQGDSAMYLCASSQTTNTGELFFGEGSRLTVL.

For the CDR3, the DNA is TGTGCCATCAGTGAGCCGGTGGGACTAGCGGACCTTCAAGAGACCCAGTACTTC. Protein sequence: CAISEPVGLADLQETQYF. The V gene is TRBV10-3, the J gene TRBJ2-5; 11 bases match TRBD2. Germline V gene data show CDR1 as ENHRY and CDR2 as SYGVKD. The ends lost 2 bases at V and 2 bases at J; junction bases unmatched: 10. The CDR3 is 18 amino acids.

This clonotype was counted a few times. The rearrangement uses TRBV28 and TRBJ2-5, with TRBD1 identical over 7 bases. This CDR3 is built from 13 residues. V shed 7 bases and J 4 bases; nucleotides not matched to a gene: 6. Germline CDR1 reads MDHEN; CDR2 reads SYDVKM. For the CDR3, the DNA is TGTGCCAGCACCTACAGGGGAAGAGAGACCCAGTACTTC. Translated: CASTYRGRETQYF.

Points on this clonotype: The junction does not match germline at one end; this may be a read error. The rearrangement links TRBV27 to TRBJ2-3, with 7 bases that match TRBD1. This CDR3 has 17 amino acids. The germline CDR1 and CDR2 sequences are MNHEY and SMNVEV (reference sequence). The CDR3 protein is CASSFHTARQGPDTQSF. The CDR3 coding sequence is TGTGCCAGCAGTTTCCACACCGCGAGACAGGGCCCAGATACGCAGTCTTTT.

The V call is TRBV6-5, the J call TRBJ1-4, with 7 nucleotides matching TRBD1. Germline CDR1 and CDR2: MNHEY and SVGAGI. J lost 4 bases, V lost 2 bases, and 13 bases had no gene match. The CDR3 runs 18 residues. CDR3 DNA: TGTGCCAGCAGTTACGCCGGACAGGTCGTGGGGTATAATGAAAAACTGTTTTTT. Its protein is CASSYAGQVVGYNEKLFF.

The rearrangement joins TRBV5-1 to TRBJ2-1; D is undetermined. The CDR3 has 14 amino acids. Germline V lookup: CDR1 SGHRS, CDR2 YFSETQ. Trimming took off 1 base at V and 8 bases at J, with 13 bases between the two ends. CDR3: CASSLQVKGDEQFF. The CDR3 bases are TGCGCCAGCAGCTTGCAGGTTAAGGGCGATGAGCAGTTCTTC.

A few counts support this clonotype. V and J are TRBV12-3 or TRBV12-4 and TRBJ2-7, with TRBD2 identical over 10 bases. The V and J ends lost 3 bases and 4 bases, in that order; junction bases with no gene match: 12. CDR3 size: 17 residues. For the CDR3, the DNA is TGTGCCAGCAGTTTGAGCCTAGCGGGAGATCATCTTTACGAGCAGTACTTC. Its translation is CASSLSLAGDHLYEQYF.